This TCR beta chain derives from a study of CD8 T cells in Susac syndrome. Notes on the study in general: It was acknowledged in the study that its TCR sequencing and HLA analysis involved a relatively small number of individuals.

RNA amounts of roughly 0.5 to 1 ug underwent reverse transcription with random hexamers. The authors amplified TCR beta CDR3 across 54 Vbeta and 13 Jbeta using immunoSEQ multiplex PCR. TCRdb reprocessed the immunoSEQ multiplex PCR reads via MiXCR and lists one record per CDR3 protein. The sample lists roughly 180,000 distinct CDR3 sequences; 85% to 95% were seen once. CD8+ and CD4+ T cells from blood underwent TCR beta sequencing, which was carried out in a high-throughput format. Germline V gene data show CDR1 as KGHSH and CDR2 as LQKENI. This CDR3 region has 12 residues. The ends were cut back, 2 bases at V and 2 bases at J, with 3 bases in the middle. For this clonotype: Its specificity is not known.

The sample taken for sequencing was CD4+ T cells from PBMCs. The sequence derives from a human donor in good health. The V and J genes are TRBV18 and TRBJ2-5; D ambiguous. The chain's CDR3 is CASSPAQETQYF. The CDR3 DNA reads TGTGCCAGCTCACCAGCGCAAGAGACCCAGTACTTC.